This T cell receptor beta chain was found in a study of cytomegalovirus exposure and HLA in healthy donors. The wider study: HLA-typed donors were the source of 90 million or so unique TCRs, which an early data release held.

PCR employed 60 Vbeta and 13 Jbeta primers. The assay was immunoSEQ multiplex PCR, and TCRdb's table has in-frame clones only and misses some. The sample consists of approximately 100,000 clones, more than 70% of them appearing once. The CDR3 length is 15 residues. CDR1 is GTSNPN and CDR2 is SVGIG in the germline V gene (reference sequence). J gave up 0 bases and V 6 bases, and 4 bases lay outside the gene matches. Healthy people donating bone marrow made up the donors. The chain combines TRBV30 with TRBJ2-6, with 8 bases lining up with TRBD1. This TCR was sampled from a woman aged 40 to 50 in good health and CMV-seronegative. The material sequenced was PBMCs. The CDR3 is CACKQGVSGANVLTF. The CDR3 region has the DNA TGTGCCTGTAAACAGGGGGTCTCTGGGGCCAACGTCCTGACTTTC.